Each of the 5 T cell receptor beta chains below was sequenced from the same sample in a study of T cell repertoires in cytomegalovirus infection. TCRdb independently ran MiXCR on the reads; one entry per CDR3 protein. The sample shows roughly 150,000 distinct CDR3 sequences, about 25% of them seen only once. Sequenced: PBMCs. These receptor sequences come from a human donor in good health (CMV status not recorded). Some clones in this sample may be carry-over from other donors' samples.

This clonotype occurred once. The V gene is TRBV7-3, the J gene TRBJ2-1; D is undetermined. This CDR3 is 14 amino acids long. V was pared by 2 bases and J by 3 bases, with 8 bases between. Germline-derived CDR1 and CDR2 are SGHTA and FQGTGA. The CDR3 loop reads CASSLGLDYNEQFF. CDR3 coding DNA: TGTGCCAGCAGCTTAGGTCTAGACTACAATGAGCAGTTCTTC.

The sample holds many counts of this clonotype. The genes are TRBV12-3 or TRBV12-4 and TRBJ1-2, with D perhaps TRBD1 (5 bases). Trimming stripped 3 bases from V and 4 bases from J, with 18 bases between. This CDR3 is 16 amino acids long. The CDR3 nucleotides are TGTGCCAGCAGTTTCGTAGGGGAACGGGAGGGCTATGGCTACACCTTC. Protein: CASSFVGEREGYGYTF.

In its sample, this clonotype was seen many times. The gene calls are TRBV28 and TRBJ2-5; 10 bases align to TRBD2. The V and J ends lost 5 bases and 2 bases, in that order; junction bases with no gene match: 8. Germline V gives CDR1 MDHEN, CDR2 SYDVKM. The CDR3 consists of 16 residues. The CDR3 DNA is TGTGCCAGCAGTGGTTTAGCGGGGGGCCCACAAGAGACCCAGTACTTC. It yields the protein CASSGLAGGPQETQYF.

This clonotype was counted once. This clone may be a read error of a much larger clone one base away. No conserved phenylalanine or tryptophan ends this CDR3, so it is likely a read error. The genes are TRBV7-6 and TRBJ1-1, with TRBD1 as a possible D gene (5 bases). Germline V gene data show CDR1 as SGHVS and CDR2 as FNYEAQ. V was clipped by 1 base and J by 4 bases, with 13 bases between them. CDR3 length: 15 amino acids. CDR3 bases: TGTGCCAGCAGCTTAGATGGGGGTCTGAGCACTGAAGCTTTCTAT. It specifies CASSLDGGLSTEAFY.

This chain links TRBV7-9 with TRBJ1-6; D not certain. The CDR3 totals 12 residues. Germline loops: CDR1 SEHNR, CDR2 FQNEAQ (reference sequence). Trimming took off 0 bases at V and 9 bases at J, with 3 bases between the two ends. The chain's CDR3 is CASSLAGSPLHF. As DNA, the CDR3 is TGTGCCAGCAGCTTAGCTGGTTCACCCCTCCACTTT.